These 10 T cell receptor beta chains share one sample of origin, sequenced in a study of long-term antiretroviral therapy in people with HIV. An immunoSEQ assay, version v3.0, was performed at survey level. TCRdb keeps only in-frame clones here, not all; method: immunoSEQ multiplex PCR. The sample has 30,000 to 40,000 clones, about 80% seen once; the top ten hold roughly 7.2%. The sample consisted of unsorted PBMCs, taken 2 years after starting antiretroviral therapy. All receptors come from a woman aged 50 to 65 with HIV.

The rearrangement joins TRBV14 to TRBJ2-3, with a tentative D call TRBD2 (5 bases). Germline V gene data show CDR1 as SGHDN and CDR2 as FVKESK. The CDR3 has 18 amino acids. Trimming stripped 0 bases from V and 0 bases from J, with 16 bases between. Written as DNA, the CDR3 is TGTGCCAGCAGCCAAGACCCCCCCACTAGTATGAGCACAGATACGCAGTATTTT. It is translated as CASSQDPPTSMSTDTQYF.

This clone was observed once. This chain joins TRBV5-1 and TRBJ1-3; D not resolved. The CDR3 covers 16 residues. Germline CDR1 SGHRS, CDR2 YFSETQ. Trimming cost V 4 bases and J 0 bases, with 14 bases left between them. The CDR3 region has the DNA TGCGCCAGCAGCCCAGCCCTGACGGGCTCTGGAAACACCATATATTTT. It yields the protein CASSPALTGSGNTIYF.

The chain joins TRBV19 to TRBJ1-2, with a possible D match to TRBD1 (5 bases). This CDR3 has 16 amino acids. The germline V gene has CDR1 LNHDA and CDR2 SQIVND (reference sequence). V lost 4 bases to trimming and J lost 7 bases, with 22 bases between them. The CDR3 region is CASSTREPQSGGGYTF. CDR3 nucleotides: TGTGCCAGTAGTACCCGGGAACCTCAATCCGGGGGTGGCTACACCTTC.

Concerning this clone itself: At the DNA level, this CDR3 is encoded by other sequences in the same sample as well. The rearrangement joins TRBV6-1 to TRBJ2-3; D might be TRBD2 (6 bases). Germline CDR1 is MNHNS and CDR2 is SASEGT. V was trimmed by 6 bases and J by 4 bases, leaving 8 bases between them. This CDR3 is built from 12 residues. Written as DNA, the CDR3 is TGTGCCAGCAGCGGGGGAGCAGATACGCAGTATTTT. It codes for CASSGGADTQYF.

The chain recombines TRBV6-5 with TRBJ1-2; no definite D call. Trimming pared 6 bases from V and 8 bases from J, leaving 19 bases between. Germline V gene data show CDR1 as MNHEY and CDR2 as SVGAGI. CDR3 length: 14 amino acids. The DNA for the CDR3 is TGTGCCAGCAGGCGCGCCGGCTCTGTCGGAGGCTACACCTTC. Amino acids: CASRRAGSVGGYTF.

This sequence joins TRBV19 and TRBJ1-5; D is unclear. Germline V lookup: CDR1 LNHDA, CDR2 SQIVND (reference sequence). The V gene lost 9 bases and the J gene lost 1 base, with 10 bases spanning the gap. The CDR3 is made up of 13 amino acids. CDR3 loop: CASQTQSNQPQHF. CDR3 DNA sequence: TGTGCCAGCCAGACACAGAGCAATCAGCCCCAGCATTTT.

The chain employs TRBV30 and TRBJ1-2; TRBD1 matches at 8 bases. The CDR3 has 14 residues. Trimming removed 5 bases from V and 3 bases from J; junction bases left unmatched: 8. Germline-derived CDR1 and CDR2 are GTSNPN and SVGIG (reference sequence). The CDR3, as DNA: TGTGCCTGGGTGGGGTCAGGGGGCGACTATGGCTACACCTTC. Its translation is CAWVGSGGDYGYTF.

The chain has TRBV10-3 and TRBJ2-5; TRBD1 matches 7 bases. Trimming took 3 bases from V and 1 from J; bases not matched to a gene: 5. CDR3 length equals 15 residues. The germline CDR1 and CDR2 sequences are ENHRY and SYGVKD. The CDR3 region has the DNA TGTGCCATCAGTGACACCGGGACAGTCCAAGAGACCCAGTACTTC. Protein sequence: CAISDTGTVQETQYF.

The rearrangement links TRBV6-5 to TRBJ2-7, with 9 bases identical to TRBD2. The length of the CDR3 is 15 residues. Germline CDR1 and CDR2: MNHEY and SVGAGI. V trimming: 5 bases; J trimming: 2 bases; junction bases outside the gene matches: 7. This CDR3 reads CASSGGSGGTYEQYF. The CDR3 DNA is TGTGCCAGCAGTGGCGGTAGCGGGGGAACCTACGAGCAGTACTTC.

This sequence joins TRBV25-1 and TRBJ1-6; D possibly corresponds to TRBD1 (6 bases). Germline values: CDR1 MGHDK, CDR2 SYGVNS. CDR3 length: 15 amino acids. Trimming shortened V by 4 bases and J by 6 bases, and 13 bases separated the two germline ends. The CDR3 spells CASSGWPDSNSPLHF. The CDR3 DNA sequence: TGTGCCAGCAGTGGATGGCCGGACAGTAATTCACCCCTCCACTTT.